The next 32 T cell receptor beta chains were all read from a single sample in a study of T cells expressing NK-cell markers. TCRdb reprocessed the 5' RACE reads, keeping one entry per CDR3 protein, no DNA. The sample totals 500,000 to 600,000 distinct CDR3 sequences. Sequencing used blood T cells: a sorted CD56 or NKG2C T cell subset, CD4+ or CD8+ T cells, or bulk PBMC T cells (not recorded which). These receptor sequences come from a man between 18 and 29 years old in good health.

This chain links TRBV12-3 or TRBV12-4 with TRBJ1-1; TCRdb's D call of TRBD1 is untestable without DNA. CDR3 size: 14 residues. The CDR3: CASSLRGSYTEAFF.

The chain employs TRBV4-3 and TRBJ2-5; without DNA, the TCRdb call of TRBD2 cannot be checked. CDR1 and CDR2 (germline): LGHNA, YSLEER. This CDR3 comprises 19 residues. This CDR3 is CASSLDPTPEGRWLETQYF.

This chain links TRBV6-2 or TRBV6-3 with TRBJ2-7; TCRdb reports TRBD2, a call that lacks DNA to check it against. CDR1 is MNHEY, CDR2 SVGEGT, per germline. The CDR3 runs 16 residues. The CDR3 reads CASSYSKARSSYEQYF.

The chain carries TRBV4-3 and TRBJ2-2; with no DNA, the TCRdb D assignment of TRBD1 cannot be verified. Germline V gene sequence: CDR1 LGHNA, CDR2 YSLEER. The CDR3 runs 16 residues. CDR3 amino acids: CASSRRTGGNTGELFF.

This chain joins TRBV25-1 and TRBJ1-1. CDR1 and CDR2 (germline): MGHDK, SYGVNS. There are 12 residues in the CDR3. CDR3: CASRGGRPEAFF.

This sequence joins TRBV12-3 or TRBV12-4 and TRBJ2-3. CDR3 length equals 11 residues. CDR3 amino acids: CASSDSGTQYF.

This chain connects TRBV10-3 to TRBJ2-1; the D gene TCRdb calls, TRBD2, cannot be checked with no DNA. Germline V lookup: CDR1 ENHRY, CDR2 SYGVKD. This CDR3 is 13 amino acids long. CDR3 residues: CAISEIAGEGQFF.

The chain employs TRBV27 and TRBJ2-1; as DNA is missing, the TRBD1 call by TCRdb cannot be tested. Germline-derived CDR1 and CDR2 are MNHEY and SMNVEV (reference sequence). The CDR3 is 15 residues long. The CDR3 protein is CASSFSQRGLNEQFF.

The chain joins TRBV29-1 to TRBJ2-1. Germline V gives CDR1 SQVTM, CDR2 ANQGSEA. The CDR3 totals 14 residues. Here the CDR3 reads CSVVSGQTYNEQFF.

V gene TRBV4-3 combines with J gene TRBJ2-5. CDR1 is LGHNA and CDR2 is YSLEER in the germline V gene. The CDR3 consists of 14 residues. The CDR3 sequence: CASSPTEATETQYF.

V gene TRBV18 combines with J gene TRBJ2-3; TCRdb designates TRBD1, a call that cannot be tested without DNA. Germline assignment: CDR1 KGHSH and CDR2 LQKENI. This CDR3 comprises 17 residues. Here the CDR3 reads CASSLKAFRDRMNTQYF.

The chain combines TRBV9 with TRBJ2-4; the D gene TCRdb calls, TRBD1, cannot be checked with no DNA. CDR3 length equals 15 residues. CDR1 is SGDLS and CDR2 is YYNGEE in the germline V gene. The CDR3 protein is CASSPTVGTRNIQYF.

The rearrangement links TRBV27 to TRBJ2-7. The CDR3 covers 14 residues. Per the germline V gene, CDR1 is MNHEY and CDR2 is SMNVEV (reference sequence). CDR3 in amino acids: CASRRSHRNYEQYF.

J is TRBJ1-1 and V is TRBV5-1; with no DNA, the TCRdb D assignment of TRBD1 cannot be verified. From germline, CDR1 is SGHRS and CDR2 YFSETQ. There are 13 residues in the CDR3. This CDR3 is CASSLDFFGDNFF.

CDR3 sequence reads: CASSESQANTEAFF. This sequence joins TRBV6-1 and TRBJ1-1; TCRdb names TRBD1, which stays unverified in the absence of DNA. The CDR3 consists of 14 residues. Germline V gene data show CDR1 as MNHNS and CDR2 as SASEGT.

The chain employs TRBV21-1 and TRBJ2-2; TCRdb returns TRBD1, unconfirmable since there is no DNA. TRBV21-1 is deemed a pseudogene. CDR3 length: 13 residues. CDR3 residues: CASELRDPGELFF.

This chain's CDR3 is CASSQDRTTLYNEQFF. The chain has TRBV4-3 and TRBJ2-1; lacking DNA, the TRBD2 call made by TCRdb goes unchecked. This CDR3 is built from 16 residues. The germline CDR1 and CDR2 sequences are LGHNA and YSLEER.

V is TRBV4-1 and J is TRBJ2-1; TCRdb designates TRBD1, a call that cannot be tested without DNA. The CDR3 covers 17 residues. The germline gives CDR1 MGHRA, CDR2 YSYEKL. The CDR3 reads CASSPQDGGLSYNEQFF.

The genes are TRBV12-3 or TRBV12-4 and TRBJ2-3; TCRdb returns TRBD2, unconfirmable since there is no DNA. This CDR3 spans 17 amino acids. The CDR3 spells CASSFSPTSGSPDTQYF.

Here the CDR3 reads CASSLIRGGRTGELFF. The genes are TRBV28 and TRBJ2-2; TCRdb's D gene call, TRBD1, goes unchecked for lack of DNA. Germline V CDR1 and CDR2: MDHEN, SYDVKM. The CDR3 runs 16 residues.

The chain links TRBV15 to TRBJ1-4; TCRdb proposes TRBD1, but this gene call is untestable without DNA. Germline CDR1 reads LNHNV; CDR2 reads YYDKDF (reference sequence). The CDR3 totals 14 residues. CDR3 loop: CATSIRQGKEKLFF.

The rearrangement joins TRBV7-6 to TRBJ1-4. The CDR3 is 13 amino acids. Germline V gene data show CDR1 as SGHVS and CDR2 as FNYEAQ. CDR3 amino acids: CASSFSGWEKLFF.

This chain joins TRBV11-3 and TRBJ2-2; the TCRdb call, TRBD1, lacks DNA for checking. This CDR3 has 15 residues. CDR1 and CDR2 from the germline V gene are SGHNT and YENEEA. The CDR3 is CASKTGTANTGELFF.

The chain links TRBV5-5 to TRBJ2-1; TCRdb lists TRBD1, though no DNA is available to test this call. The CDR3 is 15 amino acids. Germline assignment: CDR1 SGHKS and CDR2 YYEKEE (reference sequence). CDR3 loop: CASVPGQGSYNEQFF.

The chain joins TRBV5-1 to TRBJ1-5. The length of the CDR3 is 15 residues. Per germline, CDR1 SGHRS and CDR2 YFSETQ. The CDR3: CASSGGPEGNQPQHF.

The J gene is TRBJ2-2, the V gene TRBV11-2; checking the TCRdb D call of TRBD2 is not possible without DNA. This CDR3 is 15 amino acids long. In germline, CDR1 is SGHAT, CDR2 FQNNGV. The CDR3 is CASSAGWGDTGELFF.

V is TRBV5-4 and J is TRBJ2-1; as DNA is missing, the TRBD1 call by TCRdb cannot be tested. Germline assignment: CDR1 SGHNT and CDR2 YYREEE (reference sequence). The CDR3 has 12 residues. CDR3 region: CASIGRGVEQFF. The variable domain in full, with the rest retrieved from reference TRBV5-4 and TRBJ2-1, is ETGVTQSPTHLIKTRGQQVTLRCSSQSGHNTVSWYQQALGQGPQFIFQYYREEENGRGNFPPRFSGLQFPNYSSELNVNALELDDSALYLCASIGRGVEQFFGPGTRLTVL.

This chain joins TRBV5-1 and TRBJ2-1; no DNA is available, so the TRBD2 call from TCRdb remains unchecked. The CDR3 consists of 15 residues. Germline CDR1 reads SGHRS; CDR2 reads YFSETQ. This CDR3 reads CASSVLAGGVNEQFF.

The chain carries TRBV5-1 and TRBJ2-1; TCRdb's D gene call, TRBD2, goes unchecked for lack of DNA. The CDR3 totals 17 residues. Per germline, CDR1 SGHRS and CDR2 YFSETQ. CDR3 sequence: CASSLAYGGREPNEQFF.

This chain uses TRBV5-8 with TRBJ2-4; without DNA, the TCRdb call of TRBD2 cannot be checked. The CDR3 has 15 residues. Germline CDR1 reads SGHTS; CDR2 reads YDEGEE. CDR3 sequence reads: CASSTSGVAKNIQYF. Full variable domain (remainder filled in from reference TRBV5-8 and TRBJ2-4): EAGVTQSPTHLIKTRGQQATLRCSPISGHTSVYWYQQALGLGLQFLLWYDEGEERNRGNFPPRFSGRQFPNYSSELNVNALELEDSALYLCASSTSGVAKNIQYFGAGTRLSVL.

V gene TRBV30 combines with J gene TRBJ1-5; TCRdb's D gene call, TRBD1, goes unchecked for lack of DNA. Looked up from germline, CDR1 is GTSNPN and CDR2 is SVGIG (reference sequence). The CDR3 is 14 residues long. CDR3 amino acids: CAWSVDVGTQPQHF. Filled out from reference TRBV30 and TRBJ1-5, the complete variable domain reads SQTIHQWPATLVQPVGSPLSLECTVEGTSNPNLYWYRQAAGRGLQLLFYSVGIGQISSEVPQNLSASRPQDRQFILSSKKLLLSDSGFYLCAWSVDVGTQPQHFGDGTRLSIL.

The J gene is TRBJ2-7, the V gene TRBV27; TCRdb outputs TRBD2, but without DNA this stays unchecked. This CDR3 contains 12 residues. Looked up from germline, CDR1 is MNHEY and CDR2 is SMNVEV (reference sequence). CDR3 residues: CASSLGGAEQYF.